This T cell receptor beta chain was found in a study of OX40 agonist ivuxolimab in advanced cancers. With respect to the entire study: Ivuxolimab was a fully human IgG2 agonistic monoclonal antibody targeting the costimulatory receptor OX40 (CD134). Intravenous ivuxolimab was administered to patients every 2 weeks at six dose levels: 0.01, 0.1, 0.3, 1.5, 3 and 10 mg/kg. Of the roughly 52 dose-escalation patients, hepatocellular carcinoma was present in about 20, melanoma in around 15, renal cell carcinoma in 9 and head and neck cancer in 9. The dose-escalation cohort was about 87% male with a mean age of 60 years, ranging from roughly 23 to 90. Prior anti-PD-1, anti-PD-L1 or anti-CTLA-4 therapy was permitted, and 40% of dose-escalation patients had received checkpoint inhibitors. Partial responses occurred in three dose-escalation patients, of whom one had hepatocellular carcinoma and two had cutaneous melanoma. Peripheral TCRbeta sequencing aimed to test whether ivuxolimab altered TCR sequence diversity and caused clonal T-cell expansion. The paper reports the monotherapy dose-escalation portion (N = 52 patients) of the phase I ivuxolimab trial.

Genomic DNA was isolated from the sorted cells so that the TCRbeta CDR3 region could be sequenced. TCRbeta CDR3 regions were sequenced using the immunoSEQ Assay. Not all clones reach the TCRdb copy of this immuneACCESS table, which keeps in-frame sequences only. Checked studies attribute under half of the gap to unresolved V genes and leave the rest unexplained. The sample table lists fewer than 85,000 clones, about nine tenths of them with a count of one. In total, the top ten clones hold 0.78% of the sample. The CDR3 measures 15 amino acids from cysteine to phenylalanine. The DNA shown is the 45-base CDR3, in frame from base 1. The germline V gene encodes CDR1 ENHRY and CDR2 SYGVKD. Trimming accounts for 7 bases at V and 0 bases at J, while the number of junction bases matched to no gene is 7. The trial excluded patients who had a history of autoimmune disease or who were on systemic immunosuppression. Peripheral blood for TCR sequencing was drawn from every dose cohort at baseline, at cycle 4 day 1 and at cycle 7 day 1. The samples were taken from a phase I, first-in-human, multicenter, open-label dose-escalation trial of ivuxolimab. Adults with locally advanced or metastatic melanoma, renal cell, hepatocellular, or head and neck squamous cell carcinoma were enrolled in the trial. Before TCR sequencing, CD4+ and CD8+ T cells were separately sorted from peripheral blood.

The paper's findings and limits, for the study overall: At doses of 0.1 to 3.0 mg/kg, clonal expansion of both CD4+ and CD8+ T cells in blood was seen between baseline and week 6. The antigen specificity of the clonally expanded peripheral T cells was not determined. Low levels of normalized T-cell clonal expansion were also seen in some patients who did not respond. After ivuxolimab, CD8+ T cells had more expanded clones than CD4+ T cells on average. In partial responders in the 0.1-3.0 mg/kg groups, normalized peripheral clonal expansion was found to be among the lowest, especially among CD8+ T cells.

Comment on this clone: The target of this receptor is not known. The sample holds no much larger clone one base away, and base qualities are not on file.

The sequence came from an adult with an advanced solid tumor such as melanoma, head and neck, liver or kidney cancer. Sequenced material: CD4+ or CD8+ T cells sorted from blood, taken in a trial of the OX40 agonist ivuxolimab. This receptor chain uses TRBV10-3 and TRBJ1-2; 8 middle bases align to TRBD1. The sequence in DNA is TGTGCCATCACCCGGGGACAGGACGCTAACTATGGCTACACCTTC. This codes for CAITRGQDANYGYTF.